The sequence of this TCR beta chain was determined in a study of human T cells and chemical hapten exposure. As for time point: patch test 3, about 24 weeks after DPC sensitization. Treatment described: therapeutic diphenylcyclopropenone sensitization with weekly scalp DPC. This clonotype was seen more than once but under ten times. Germline CDR1 DFQATT, CDR2 SNEGSKA (reference sequence). Deletions cut 2 bases from V and 6 bases from J, with 13 bases between. This CDR3 has 14 residues. A single record per CDR3 protein comes from TCRdb applying MiXCR to the RACE reads. The sample consists of some 74,000 distinct CDR3 sequences, about an eighth of them appearing once.

The chain links TRBV20-1 to TRBJ2-2; D perhaps matches TRBD1 (5 bases). The material sequenced was whole blood, taken in connection with sensitization to the hapten diphenylcyclopropenone (DPC). The TCR sequence derives from a woman in her fifties or sixties with alopecia areata. Some clones in this sample may be carry-over from other donors' samples. The CDR3 region is CSARLNQGSGELFF. CDR3 DNA: TGCAGTGCTAGATTAAACCAGGGATCCGGGGAGCTGTTTTTT.